The rows below give T cell receptor beta chains drawn from one sample of a study of response to subunit inactivated influenza vaccine. TCRdb redid the calling of the RT-PCR reads with MiXCR, one entry per CDR3 protein. Among just under 550,000 distinct CDR3 sequences listed, under 30% were seen once. The same sample was also used in a study of T cells expressing NK-cell markers.

The sequencing used CD4+ T cells sorted from PBMCs, collected about 12 days after vaccination. These receptors were taken from a man aged 45-65 years who received an inactivated influenza vaccine. The CDR3 runs from the conserved cysteine through the conserved F or W. The D gene is left open where the match is weak. Part of the rows lack a size; the others show once, few, many or a class for expanded clones.

>TRBD2|TRBV11-2|.|TRBJ2-2
CASSSVRTSPGELFF
TGTGCCAGCAGTTCCGTCAGGACTAGCCCCGGGGAGCTGTTTTTT
>.|TRBV4-3|few|TRBJ1-5
CASSQDRYGRQPQHF
TGCGCCAGCAGCCAAGACCGATACGGGCGTCAGCCCCAGCATTTT
>.|TRBV18|.|TRBJ2-6
CASSPRWGANVLTF
TGTGCCAGCTCACCTCGGTGGGGGGCCAACGTCCTGACTTTC
>.|TRBV28|few|TRBJ2-1
CASSSLLREASYNEQFF
TGTGCCAGCAGTTCCCTCCTGCGGGAAGCGTCCTACAATGAGCAGTTCTTC
>TRBD1|TRBV10-3|once|TRBJ2-7
CAIRGQLEDEQYF
TGTGCCATCAGGGGACAGCTGGAGGACGAGCAGTACTTC
>.|TRBV12-3/TRBV12-4|many|TRBJ1-1
CASSRGSEAFF
TGTGCCAGCAGTCGAGGGAGTGAAGCTTTCTTT
>.|TRBV3-1|.|TRBJ2-1
CASSQDTRTATHNEQFF
TGTGCCAGCAGCCAAGATACTAGGACAGCCACTCACAATGAGCAGTTCTTC
>.|TRBV20-1|few|TRBJ1-2
CSVTLPGSSGYTF
TGCAGTGTCACCCTCCCGGGCTCCTCGGGCTACACCTTC
>TRBD1|TRBV4-3|.|TRBJ1-3
CASSQDRASGNTIYF
TGCGCCAGCAGCCAGGACAGGGCCTCTGGAAACACCATATATTTT
>TRBD1|TRBV6-1|once|TRBJ2-2
CASRTGGPNTGELFF
TGTGCCAGCAGGACAGGGGGCCCAAACACCGGGGAGCTGTTTTTT
>.|TRBV20-1|.|TRBJ1-5
CSARVQVNQPQHF
TGCAGTGCTAGAGTACAGGTTAATCAGCCCCAGCATTTT
>TRBD2|TRBV18|.|TRBJ2-7
CASSTGLGEQYF
TGTGCCAGCTCAACGGGACTAGGCGAGCAGTACTTC
>.|TRBV6-6|few|TRBJ2-2
CASRTPGTGELFF
TGTGCCAGCAGGACCCCAGGGACCGGGGAGCTGTTTTTT
>.|TRBV7-6|.|TRBJ1-6
CASSSTAVNSPLHF
TGTGCCAGCAGCTCGACAGCTGTTAATTCACCCCTCCACTTT
>.|TRBV4-3|few|TRBJ1-4
CASSQDRIRGKLFF
TGCGCCAGCAGCCAAGATCGAATAAGGGGGAAACTGTTTTTT
>TRBD2|TRBV11-2|few|TRBJ2-7
CASSFPSRKRSGGAYEQYF
TGTGCCAGCAGCTTCCCTTCAAGAAAAAGGAGCGGGGGGGCCTACGAGCAGTACTTC
>.|TRBV24-1|.|TRBJ1-2
CATSPGPVYGYTF
TGTGCCACCAGTCCCGGACCCGTCTATGGCTACACCTTC
>TRBD2|TRBV24-1|.|TRBJ2-3
CATSRRGGPDTQYF
TGTGCCACCAGTAGGCGGGGGGGCCCAGATACGCAGTATTTT
>TRBD1|TRBV20-1|few|TRBJ1-2
CSASQTGQGHYGYTF
TGCAGTGCTAGCCAGACCGGACAGGGTCACTATGGCTACACCTTC
>TRBD2|TRBV7-8|.|TRBJ2-7
CASSLRLAGGYYEQYF
TGTGCCAGCAGCCTCAGGCTAGCGGGGGGTTACTACGAGCAGTACTTC
>.|TRBV30|few|TRBJ2-1
CAWRPTGPSYNEQFF
TGTGCCTGGAGGCCGACAGGACCGTCCTACAATGAGCAGTTCTTC
>TRBD2|TRBV5-6|.|TRBJ2-3
CASSDKRTSTNTQYF
TGTGCCAGCAGCGACAAGAGGACTAGCACAAATACGCAGTATTTT
>.|TRBV6-5|.|TRBJ2-7
CASRRGASYEQYF
TGTGCCAGCAGGAGGGGGGCATCCTACGAGCAGTACTTC
>.|TRBV20-1|.|TRBJ2-5
CSAHRDQETQYF
TGCAGTGCCCACAGGGACCAAGAGACCCAGTACTTC
>.|TRBV20-1|.|TRBJ1-1
CSARGSAALGTEAFF
TGCAGTGCTAGAGGATCGGCGGCCTTGGGGACTGAAGCTTTCTTT